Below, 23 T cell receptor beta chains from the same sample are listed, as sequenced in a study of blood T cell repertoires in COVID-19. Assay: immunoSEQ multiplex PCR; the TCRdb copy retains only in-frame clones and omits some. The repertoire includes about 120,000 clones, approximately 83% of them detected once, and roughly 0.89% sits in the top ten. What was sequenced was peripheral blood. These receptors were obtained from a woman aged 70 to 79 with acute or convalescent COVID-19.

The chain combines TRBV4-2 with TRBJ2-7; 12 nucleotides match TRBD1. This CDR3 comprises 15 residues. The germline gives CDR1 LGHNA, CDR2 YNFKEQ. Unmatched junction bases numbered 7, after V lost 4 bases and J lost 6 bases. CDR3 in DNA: TGTGCCAGCAGCCCGCAGGGACAGGGGGCGGGCGAGCAGTACTTC. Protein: CASSPQGQGAGEQYF.

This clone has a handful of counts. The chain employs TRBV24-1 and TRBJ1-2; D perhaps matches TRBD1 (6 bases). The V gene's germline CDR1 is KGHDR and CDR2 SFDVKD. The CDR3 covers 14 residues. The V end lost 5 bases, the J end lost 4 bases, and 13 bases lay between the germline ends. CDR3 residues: CATSGRDTFYGYTF. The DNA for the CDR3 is TGTGCCACCAGTGGCCGGGACACCTTCTATGGCTACACCTTC.

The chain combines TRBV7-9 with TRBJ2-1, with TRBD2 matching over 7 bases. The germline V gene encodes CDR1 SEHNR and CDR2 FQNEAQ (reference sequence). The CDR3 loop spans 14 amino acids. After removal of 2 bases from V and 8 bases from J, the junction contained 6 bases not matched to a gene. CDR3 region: CASSLTGGSDEQFF. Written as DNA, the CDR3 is TGTGCCAGCAGCTTAACCGGCGGGAGTGATGAGCAGTTCTTC.

This CDR3 reads CASRPGATNTEAFF. The CDR3 DNA sequence: TGCGCCAGCAGGCCAGGGGCTACGAACACTGAAGCTTTCTTT. The chain uses TRBV5-1 and TRBJ1-1; perhaps TRBD1 as D (6 bases). This CDR3 is 14 amino acids long. The ends were cut back, 5 bases at V and 1 base at J, with 12 bases in the middle. The germline CDR1 and CDR2 sequences are SGHRS and YFSETQ.

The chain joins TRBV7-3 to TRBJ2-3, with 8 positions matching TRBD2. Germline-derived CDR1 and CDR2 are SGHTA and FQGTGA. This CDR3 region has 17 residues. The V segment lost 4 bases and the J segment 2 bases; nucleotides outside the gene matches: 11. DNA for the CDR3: TGTGCCAGCAGCTCTACCGGGACTAGGCGGGACACAGATACGCAGTATTTT. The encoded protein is CASSSTGTRRDTDTQYF.

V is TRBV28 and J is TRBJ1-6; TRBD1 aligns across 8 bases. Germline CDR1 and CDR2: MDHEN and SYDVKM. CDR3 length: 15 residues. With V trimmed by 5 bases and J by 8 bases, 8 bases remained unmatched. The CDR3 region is CASSPRTGTYSPLHF. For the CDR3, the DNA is TGTGCCAGCAGTCCCCGGACAGGGACATATTCACCCCTCCACTTT.

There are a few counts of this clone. CDR3 protein: CASTSLVITGNGYTF. The CDR3 DNA follows: TGTGCCAGCACAAGTTTAGTAATCACAGGTAATGGCTACACCTTC. This chain uses TRBV14 with TRBJ1-2, with a weak D call TRBD1 (5 bases). Germline CDR1 is SGHDN and CDR2 is FVKESK. V was shortened by 7 bases and J by 6 bases, with 21 bases between the two germline ends. The CDR3 extends over 15 amino acids.

CDR3 DNA: TGTGCCAGCAGCCCGGGGGGTAAACAGTACTTC. Translation: CASSPGGKQYF. V gene TRBV3-1 (or the pseudogene TRBV3-2) combines with J gene TRBJ2-7; 7 nucleotides agree with TRBD2. Trimming cost V 4 bases and J 10 bases; bases outside gene matches: 4. The CDR3 sequence is 11 residues long. Looked up from germline, CDR1 is LGHDT and CDR2 is YNNKEL (reference sequence).

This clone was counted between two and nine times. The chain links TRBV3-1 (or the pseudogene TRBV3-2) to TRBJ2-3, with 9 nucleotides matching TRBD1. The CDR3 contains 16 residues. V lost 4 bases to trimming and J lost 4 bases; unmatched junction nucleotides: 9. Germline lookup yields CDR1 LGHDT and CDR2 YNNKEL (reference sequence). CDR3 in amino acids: CASSLDRGNLADTQYF. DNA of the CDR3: TGTGCCAGCAGCCTGGACAGGGGTAATTTGGCAGATACGCAGTATTTT.

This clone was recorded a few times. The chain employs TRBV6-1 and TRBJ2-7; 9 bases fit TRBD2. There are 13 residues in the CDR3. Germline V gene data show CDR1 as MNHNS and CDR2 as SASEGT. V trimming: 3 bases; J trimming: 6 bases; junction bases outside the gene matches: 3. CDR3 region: CASSERGGREQYF. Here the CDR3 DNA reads TGTGCCAGCAGTGAGCGGGGGGGCCGCGAGCAGTACTTC.

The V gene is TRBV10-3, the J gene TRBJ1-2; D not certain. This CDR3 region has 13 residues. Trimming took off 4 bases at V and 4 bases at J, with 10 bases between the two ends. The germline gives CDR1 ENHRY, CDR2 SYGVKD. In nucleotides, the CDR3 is TGTGCCATCAGTGGAAACCCAGGCTATGGCTACACCTTC. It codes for CAISGNPGYGYTF.

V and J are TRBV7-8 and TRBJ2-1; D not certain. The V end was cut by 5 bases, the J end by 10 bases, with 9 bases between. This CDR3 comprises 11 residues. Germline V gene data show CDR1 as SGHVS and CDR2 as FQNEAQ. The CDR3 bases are TGTGCCAGCAGCCTCTTCCGGGAGCAGTTCTTC. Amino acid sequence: CASSLFREQFF.

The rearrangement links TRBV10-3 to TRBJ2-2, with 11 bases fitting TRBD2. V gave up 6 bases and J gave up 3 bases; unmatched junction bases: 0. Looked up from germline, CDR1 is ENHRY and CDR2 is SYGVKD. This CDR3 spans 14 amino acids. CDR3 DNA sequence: TGTGCCATCAGGGGACTAGCGGACACCGGGGAGCTGTTTTTT. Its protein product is CAIRGLADTGELFF.

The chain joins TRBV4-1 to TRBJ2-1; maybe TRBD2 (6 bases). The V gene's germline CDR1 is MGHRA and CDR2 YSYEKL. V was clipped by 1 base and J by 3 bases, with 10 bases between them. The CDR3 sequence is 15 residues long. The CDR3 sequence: CASSQGGVNYNEQFF. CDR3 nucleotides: TGCGCCAGCAGCCAAGGCGGGGTCAACTACAATGAGCAGTTCTTC.

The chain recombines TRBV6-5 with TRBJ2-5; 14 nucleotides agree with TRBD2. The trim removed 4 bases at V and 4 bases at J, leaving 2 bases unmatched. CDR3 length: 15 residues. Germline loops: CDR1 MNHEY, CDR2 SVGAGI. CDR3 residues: CASSLTSGGAETQYF. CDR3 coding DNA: TGTGCCAGCAGTTTGACTAGCGGGGGGGCAGAGACCCAGTACTTC.

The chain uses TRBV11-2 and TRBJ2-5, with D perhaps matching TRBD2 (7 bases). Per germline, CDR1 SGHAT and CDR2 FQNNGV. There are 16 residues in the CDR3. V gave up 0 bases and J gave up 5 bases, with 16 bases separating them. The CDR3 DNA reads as TGTGCCAGCAGCTTAGAGGGGGGGGCAAGAAGGGAGACCCAGTACTTC. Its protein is CASSLEGGARRETQYF.

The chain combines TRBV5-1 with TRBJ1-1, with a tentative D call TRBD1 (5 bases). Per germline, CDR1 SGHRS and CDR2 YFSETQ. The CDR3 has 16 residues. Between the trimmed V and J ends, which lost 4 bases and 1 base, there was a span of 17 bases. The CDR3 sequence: CASSMGSLRENTEAFF. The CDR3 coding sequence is TGCGCCAGCAGCATGGGTAGTCTCAGGGAGAACACTGAAGCTTTCTTT.

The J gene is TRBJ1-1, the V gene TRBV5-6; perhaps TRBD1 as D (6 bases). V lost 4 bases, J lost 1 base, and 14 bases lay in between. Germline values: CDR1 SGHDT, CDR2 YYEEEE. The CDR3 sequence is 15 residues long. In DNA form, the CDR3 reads TGTGCCAGCAGCCGCGGGGGCCTCACGAACACTGAAGCTTTCTTT. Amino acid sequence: CASSRGGLTNTEAFF.

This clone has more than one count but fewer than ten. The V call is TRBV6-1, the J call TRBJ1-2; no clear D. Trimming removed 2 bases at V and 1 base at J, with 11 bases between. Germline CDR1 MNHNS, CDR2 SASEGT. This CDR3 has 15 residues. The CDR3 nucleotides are TGTGCCAGCAGTGAAAGGAGCATCGTTAACTATGGCTACACCTTC. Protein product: CASSERSIVNYGYTF.

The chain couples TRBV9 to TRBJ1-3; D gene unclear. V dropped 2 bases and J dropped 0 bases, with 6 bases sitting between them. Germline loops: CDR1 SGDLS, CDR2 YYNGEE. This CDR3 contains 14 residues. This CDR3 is CASSVGSSGNTIYF. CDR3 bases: TGTGCCAGCAGCGTTGGCAGCTCTGGAAACACCATATATTTT.

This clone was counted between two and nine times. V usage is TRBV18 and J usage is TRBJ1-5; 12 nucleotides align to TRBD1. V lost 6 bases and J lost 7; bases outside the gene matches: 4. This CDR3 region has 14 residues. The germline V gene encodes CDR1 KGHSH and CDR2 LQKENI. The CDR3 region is CASSSGQGAQPQHF. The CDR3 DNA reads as TGTGCCAGCTCCTCGGGACAGGGGGCCCAGCCCCAGCATTTT.

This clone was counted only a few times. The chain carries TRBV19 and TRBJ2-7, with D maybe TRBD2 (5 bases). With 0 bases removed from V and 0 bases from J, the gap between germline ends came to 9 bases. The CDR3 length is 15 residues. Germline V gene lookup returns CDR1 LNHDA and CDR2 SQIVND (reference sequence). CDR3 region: CASSIDSGSSYEQYF. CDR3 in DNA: TGTGCCAGTAGTATAGATTCGGGGAGCTCCTACGAGCAGTACTTC.

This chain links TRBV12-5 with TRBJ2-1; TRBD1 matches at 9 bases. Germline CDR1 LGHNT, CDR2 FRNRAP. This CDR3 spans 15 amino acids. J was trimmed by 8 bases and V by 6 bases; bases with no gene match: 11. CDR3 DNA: TGTGCTAGTGGCATATCCGGGACAGGGACCGATGAGCAGTTCTTC. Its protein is CASGISGTGTDEQFF.